This is a list of T cell receptor beta chains from one sample in a study of blood T cell repertoires in COVID-19. Assay: immunoSEQ multiplex PCR; the TCRdb copy retains only in-frame clones and omits some. Among 250,000 to 300,000 clones, about 68% were seen once, and the ten largest hold 3.3%. The sequenced sample consisted of peripheral blood. All receptors derive from a woman at least 80 years old with acute or convalescent COVID-19. Both conserved end residues are part of each CDR3. The order of the fields is D gene, clone size, J gene, V gene, CDR3 protein, CDR3 DNA. A D gene is named only where the DNA matches it firmly. A row's size may be missing; if present it is once, few, many or a size class.

>TRBD2|-|TRBJ2-1|TRBV7-6
CASSSGGQAYNEQFF
TGTGCCAGCAGCTCGGGGGGGCAGGCCTACAATGAGCAGTTCTTC
>TRBD1|few|TRBJ1-6|TRBV6-5
CASSYSQGGTNSPLHF
TGTGCCAGCAGTTACAGCCAGGGGGGAACCAATTCACCCCTCCACTTT
>TRBD1|-|TRBJ2-7|TRBV4-3
CASSLTGTGSHEQYF
TGCGCCAGCAGCTTGACCGGGACAGGGAGCCACGAGCAGTACTTC
>-|-|TRBJ1-2|TRBV13
CASSTRRTTNYGYTF
TGTGCCAGCAGCACCCGACGGACAACTAACTATGGCTACACCTTC
>-|-|TRBJ1-1|TRBV5-1
CASSEQGLGAFF
TGCGCCAGCAGCGAACAGGGTTTGGGGGCTTTCTTT
>-|-|TRBJ1-2|TRBV7-2
CASSLWRGPYGYTF
TGTGCCAGCAGCCTCTGGAGGGGCCCTTATGGCTACACCTTC
>TRBD1|once|TRBJ1-1|TRBV10-3
CAISELNPGQRAFF
TGTGCCATCAGTGAGCTTAACCCGGGACAGAGGGCTTTCTTT
>TRBD1|-|TRBJ1-5|TRBV25-1
CASSQTGRNQPQHF
TGTGCCAGCAGTCAGACAGGGCGAAATCAGCCCCAGCATTTT
>TRBD1|-|TRBJ1-4|TRBV4-1
CASSWPGQGEEKLFF
TGCGCCAGCAGTTGGCCGGGACAGGGAGAGGAAAAACTGTTTTTT
>-|-|TRBJ1-5|TRBV6-1
CASSEWGRRQPQHF
TGTGCCAGCAGTGAATGGGGGCGGCGGCAGCCCCAGCATTTT
>TRBD2|-|TRBJ2-3|TRBV5-1
CASSSRTSPRPDTQYF
TGCGCCAGCAGCTCCCGGACTAGCCCCCGGCCTGATACGCAGTATTTT
>TRBD2|few|TRBJ2-7|TRBV6-5
CASRPRSGVYEQYF
TGTGCCAGCAGGCCTAGGAGCGGGGTCTACGAGCAGTACTTC
>-|-|TRBJ1-5|TRBV29-1
CSAVTGGRDQPQHF
TGCAGCGCCGTCACCGGGGGGCGAGATCAGCCCCAGCATTTT
>-|few|TRBJ1-1|TRBV12-3/TRBV12-4
CASSLMGNTEAFF
TGTGCCAGCAGTTTAATGGGCAACACTGAAGCTTTCTTT
>TRBD1|-|TRBJ2-5|TRBV5-4
CASSLKTGKGETQYF
TGTGCCAGCAGCCTGAAGACAGGGAAGGGGGAGACCCAGTACTTC
>-|few|TRBJ1-6|TRBV6-1
CASSESRGRPLHF
TGTGCCAGCAGTGAGTCCAGGGGTAGGCCCCTCCACTTT
>-|-|TRBJ2-7|TRBV2
CASARSGTYEQYF
TGTGCCAGCGCCCGGTCGGGAACCTACGAGCAGTACTTC
>-|-|TRBJ1-5|TRBV3-1/TRBV3-2
CASSQHGDQPQHF
TGTGCCAGCAGCCAACACGGAGATCAGCCCCAGCATTTT
>TRBD1|-|TRBJ1-1|TRBV3-1/TRBV3-2
CASSQGQGATEAFF
TGTGCCAGCAGCCAAGGACAGGGCGCCACTGAAGCTTTCTTT
>-|-|TRBJ2-4|TRBV25-1
CASSESRGLAKNIQYF
TGTGCCAGCAGTGAATCAAGGGGGTTAGCCAAAAACATTCAGTACTTC
>-|-|TRBJ2-5|TRBV6-1
CASSEFFLMGAGEEETQYF
TGTGCCAGCAGTGAATTCTTTCTGATGGGCGCAGGTGAAGAAGAGACCCAGTACTTC
>-|few|TRBJ1-1|TRBV19
CASSIGWGQDEAFF
TGTGCCAGTAGTATAGGTTGGGGACAAGATGAAGCTTTCTTT
>-|-|TRBJ2-3|TRBV5-1
CATSLGRSSTDTQYF
TGCGCCACCAGTCTAGGTCGTAGCAGCACAGATACGCAGTATTTT
>-|few|TRBJ1-2|TRBV30
CAWSVVGDGYTF
TGTGCCTGGAGTGTTGTAGGGGATGGCTACACCTTC
>-|-|TRBJ1-5|TRBV12-3/TRBV12-4
CASSLSFNQPQHF
TGTGCCAGCAGTTTGAGCTTCAATCAGCCCCAGCATTTT
>TRBD1|-|TRBJ2-5|TRBV19
CASSIVLPGTGRETQYF
TGTGCCAGTAGTATAGTTCTCCCCGGGACAGGGAGGGAGACCCAGTACTTC
>-|-|TRBJ1-5|TRBV28
CASSPPGGSVQPQHF
TGTGCCAGCAGTCCCCCAGGAGGGAGTGTTCAGCCCCAGCATTTT
>-|once|TRBJ2-7|TRBV27
CASKRSSPHEQYF
TGTGCCAGCAAGAGGAGTAGTCCCCACGAGCAGTACTTC
>TRBD2|-|TRBJ2-3|TRBV4-1
CASSRQTSGGSTSTDTQYF
TGCGCCAGCAGCCGCCAGACTAGCGGGGGGAGTACTAGCACAGATACGCAGTATTTT
>TRBD1|few|TRBJ2-3|TRBV6-2/TRBV6-3
CASSPGQGRTDTQYF
TGTGCCAGCAGCCCTGGACAGGGGCGCACAGATACGCAGTATTTT
>-|-|TRBJ1-2|TRBV3-1/TRBV3-2
CASSPVGRGAHYGYTF
TGTGCCAGCAGCCCCGTCGGAAGGGGCGCCCACTATGGCTACACCTTC
>-|-|TRBJ2-5|TRBV5-1
CASSLGVSQETQYF
TGCGCCAGCAGCTTGGGCGTGAGTCAAGAGACCCAGTACTTC
>-|-|TRBJ2-3|TRBV7-9
CASSLLGGLDTQYF
TGTGCCAGCAGCTTACTTGGGGGACTCGATACGCAGTATTTT
>TRBD2|-|TRBJ2-7|TRBV6-5
CASRYGLAGEEQYF
TGTGCCAGCAGATACGGACTAGCGGGAGAAGAGCAGTACTTC
>TRBD2|-|TRBJ2-5|TRBV7-9
CASSRSGTTAQTQYF
TGTGCCAGCAGCCGCAGCGGGACTACCGCCCAGACCCAGTACTTC
>TRBD1|-|TRBJ1-4|TRBV5-6
CASSYRSTGTGGEKLFF
TGTGCCAGCAGCTACCGTTCGACAGGGACCGGGGGTGAAAAACTGTTTTTT
>TRBD1|-|TRBJ1-1|TRBV27
CASSWDRGLNTEAFF
TGTGCCAGCAGTTGGGACAGGGGATTGAACACTGAAGCTTTCTTT
>TRBD1|-|TRBJ2-5|TRBV20-1
CSASRPQGVGTQYF
TGCAGTGCTAGTAGGCCCCAGGGGGTTGGGACCCAGTACTTC
>TRBD2|once|TRBJ2-1|TRBV18
CASSPSGLADNEQFF
TGTGCCAGCTCACCTAGCGGACTAGCGGACAATGAGCAGTTCTTC
>-|-|TRBJ1-2|TRBV10-1
CASSLGPRDGYTF
TGCGCCAGCAGCCTCGGTCCCCGGGATGGCTACACCTTC
>TRBD2|few|TRBJ2-1|TRBV5-1
CASSSLVGAGVIRNEQFF
TGCGCCAGCAGCTCGCTGGTGGGCGCGGGAGTAATACGGAATGAGCAGTTCTTC
>TRBD2|-|TRBJ2-7|TRBV13
CASRRAGGTYEQYF
TGTGCCAGCCGGCGAGCGGGAGGCACCTACGAGCAGTACTTC
>-|-|TRBJ1-4|TRBV7-9
CASSFRERVATNEKLFF
TGTGCCAGCAGCTTCAGGGAAAGAGTTGCAACTAATGAAAAACTGTTTTTT
>TRBD2|-|TRBJ2-3|TRBV2
CASSPGTSVADTQYF
TGTGCCAGCAGCCCCGGGACTAGCGTGGCAGATACGCAGTATTTT
>-|-|TRBJ2-1|TRBV6-1
CASSEQGFVRNEQFF
TGTGCCAGCAGTGAACAGGGATTCGTAAGGAATGAGCAGTTCTTC
>TRBD1|-|TRBJ1-4|TRBV2
CASSRTGGTTNEKLFF
TGTGCCAGCAGTCGGACAGGGGGAACAACTAATGAAAAACTGTTTTTT
>TRBD1|-|TRBJ1-4|TRBV19
CASSIRPGGNEKLFF
TGTGCCAGTAGTATACGCCCAGGGGGGAATGAAAAACTGTTTTTT
>-|few|TRBJ1-5|TRBV6-2/TRBV6-3
CASSYPSGLNQPQHF
TGTGCCAGCAGTTACCCTAGCGGCCTCAATCAGCCCCAGCATTTT